Listed below are T cell receptor beta chains from one sample, sequenced in a study of blood T cell repertoires in COVID-19. Some clones are missing from TCRdb's copy, which holds only in-frame ones; the method was immunoSEQ multiplex PCR. Of roughly 180,000 clones in the sample, 70% to 90% are singletons; the top ten hold about 4.1%. Sequencing input: peripheral blood. The receptors were gathered from a woman aged 30 to 39 with acute or convalescent COVID-19. Both conserved end residues are part of each CDR3. The D gene is left open where the match is weak. Where a row states a size, it is once, few, many or the class of an expanded clone; other rows omit it.

clone_size,v_call,j_call,d_call,cdr3_nt,cdr3_aa
.,TRBV2,TRBJ2-7,.,TGTGCCAGCAGTGAAGACAGCTCCTACGAGCAGTACTTC,CASSEDSSYEQYF
.,TRBV6-5,TRBJ1-2,.,TGTGCCAGCAGTTACGGGGCGGTCTATGGCTACACCTTC,CASSYGAVYGYTF
.,TRBV28,TRBJ1-5,.,TGTGCCAGCGGCACCCCAGGGGTCTATCAGCCCCAGCATTTT,CASGTPGVYQPQHF
.,TRBV5-6,TRBJ1-2,.,TGTGCCAGCAGCTTGACAGAGTATGGCTACACCTTC,CASSLTEYGYTF
.,TRBV7-9,TRBJ1-3,.,TGTGCCAGCAGCTTAGGGACAGCCGAATTT,CASSLGTAEF
.,TRBV28,TRBJ2-1,.,TGTGCCAGCAGTGCCCCACAGGGTACGGTGGATGAGCAGTTCTTC,CASSAPQGTVDEQFF
.,TRBV11-2,TRBJ1-2,.,TGTGCCAGCGCTCCCGCGGGGGGATATGGCTACACCTTC,CASAPAGGYGYTF
.,TRBV18,TRBJ2-2,TRBD1,TGTGCCAGCTCACCGGGACAGGGTTTCGCCGGGGAGCTGTTTTTT,CASSPGQGFAGELFF
once,TRBV7-8,TRBJ1-2,.,TGTGCCAGCAGCTTAGACCAGGGTCCTCCTTGGAATGGCTACACCTTC,CASSLDQGPPWNGYTF
.,TRBV5-1,TRBJ2-5,TRBD2,TGCGCCAGCAGCCCGGAACTAGCGGGAGGGGAGACCCAGTACTTC,CASSPELAGGETQYF
.,TRBV10-1,TRBJ2-1,.,TGCGCCAGCAGTGGGGGGAGGACCTCCTACAATGAGCAGTTCTTC,CASSGGRTSYNEQFF
.,TRBV7-9,TRBJ2-3,.,TGTGCCAGCAGCTCCGAAGCGGATACGCAGTATTTT,CASSSEADTQYF
.,TRBV5-1,TRBJ2-1,TRBD2,TGCGCCAGCCGAATAGCGGGAGTAACCTACAATGAGCAGTTCTTC,CASRIAGVTYNEQFF
once,TRBV4-1,TRBJ2-1,.,TGCGCCAGCAGCCAAGAAAAGATAGTAAATGAGCAGTTCTTC,CASSQEKIVNEQFF
.,TRBV25-1,TRBJ1-4,.,TGTGCCAGCAGTGAATCATACGGGGGAAAACTGTTTTTT,CASSESYGGKLFF
.,TRBV24-1,TRBJ2-3,.,TGTGCCACCAGTAATGAGGCCAGCACAGATACGCAGTATTTT,CATSNEASTDTQYF
.,TRBV3-1/TRBV3-2,TRBJ2-5,TRBD1,TGTGCCAGCAGCCAAGGGACAGGGAAAGAGACCCAGTACTTC,CASSQGTGKETQYF
.,TRBV28,TRBJ1-2,TRBD1,TGTGCCAGCAGTTTCTCCTACAGGGGAAGGCTTGGCTACACCTTC,CASSFSYRGRLGYTF
.,TRBV5-1,TRBJ2-1,.,TGCGCCAGCAGCTTCGGACATAGTGAGCAGTTCTTC,CASSFGHSEQFF
.,TRBV6-1,TRBJ2-5,TRBD1,TGTGCCAGCAGTGAAGCGCTAGGGGGCGCAGAGACCCAGTACTTC,CASSEALGGAETQYF
few,TRBV6-5,TRBJ2-7,.,TGTGCCAGCAGCACCGACTTTTACGAGCAGTACTTC,CASSTDFYEQYF
once,TRBV27,TRBJ1-5,.,TGTGCCAGCAGTTTATCGTACGGGTATAGCAATCAGCCCCAGCATTTT,CASSLSYGYSNQPQHF
.,TRBV7-9,TRBJ1-1,.,TGTGCCAGCAGCTTACAGGGGATTGAAGCTTTCTTT,CASSLQGIEAFF
.,TRBV30,TRBJ1-2,.,TGTGCCTGGAGTGTTGCAGTCCTCCATGGCTACACCTTC,CAWSVAVLHGYTF
.,TRBV5-4,TRBJ2-1,.,TGTGCCAGCAGCTCGGGGAGCGGATCCACCTACAATGAGCAGTTCTTC,CASSSGSGSTYNEQFF
.,TRBV19,TRBJ1-4,TRBD1,TGTGCCAGTACCGATGACAGGGGAGGTAAACTGTTTTTT,CASTDDRGGKLFF
.,TRBV20-1,TRBJ1-1,.,TGCAGTGCTAAAGGGGGGGGCGAAGCTTTCTTT,CSAKGGGEAFF
.,TRBV27,TRBJ2-2,TRBD2,TGTGCCAGCAGTTTATCGGTTGTGGGGAGGGGCAGCGGGGAGCTGTTTTTT,CASSLSVVGRGSGELFF
.,TRBV9,TRBJ2-7,.,TGTGCCAGCAGCGTAGGGTGGGGCGCGGGGGAGCAGTACTTC,CASSVGWGAGEQYF
.,TRBV10-3,TRBJ2-3,.,TGTGCCACCAAGGAGGGCGGGACAGATACGCAGTATTTT,CATKEGGTDTQYF
once,TRBV28,TRBJ2-7,TRBD2,TGTGCCAGCAGTTTTGGGACTAGCGGGCCCCTGGGCGAGCAGTACTTC,CASSFGTSGPLGEQYF
.,TRBV20-1,TRBJ2-5,TRBD2,TGCAGTGCTAGTGGACTAGCGGGAGTAGAGACCCAGTACTTC,CSASGLAGVETQYF
.,TRBV6-5,TRBJ2-5,.,TGTGCCAGCAGTTACTTTACCCGAGGGGGGACCCAGTACTTC,CASSYFTRGGTQYF
.,TRBV4-1,TRBJ1-2,.,TGCGCCAGCAGCCAAGATTCAGGGCCCGCGAGTTATGGCTACACCTTC,CASSQDSGPASYGYTF
.,TRBV24-1,TRBJ2-5,TRBD2,TGTGCCACCAGTGCTCAAACCCCGGGAGGGTACCAAGAGACCCAGTACTTC,CATSAQTPGGYQETQYF
.,TRBV6-5,TRBJ1-2,.,TGTGCCAGCAGTTACCAGGGGCGACACTATGGCTACACCTTC,CASSYQGRHYGYTF
few,TRBV5-4,TRBJ2-1,.,TGTGCCAGCAGCATGACCCCTAGCAATAATGAGCAGTTCTTC,CASSMTPSNNEQFF
.,TRBV28,TRBJ1-4,.,TGTGCCAGCAGTTCCCCGGGAGCTATGACAACTAATGAAAAACTGTTTTTT,CASSSPGAMTTNEKLFF
.,TRBV2,TRBJ2-2,.,TGTGCCAGCAGTCTGTGGACAGACACCGGGGAGCTGTTTTTT,CASSLWTDTGELFF
.,TRBV18,TRBJ1-4,TRBD1,TGTGCCAGCTCACCAAGGCAGGGGGCTAATGAAAAACTGTTTTTT,CASSPRQGANEKLFF
.,TRBV19,TRBJ2-5,.,TGTGCCAGTAGTAGCTGGGGAGGAGAGACCCAGTACTTC,CASSSWGGETQYF
.,TRBV7-2,TRBJ2-3,TRBD1,TGTGCCAGCAGTCCGGACAGGAGCAGAGATACGCAGTATTTT,CASSPDRSRDTQYF